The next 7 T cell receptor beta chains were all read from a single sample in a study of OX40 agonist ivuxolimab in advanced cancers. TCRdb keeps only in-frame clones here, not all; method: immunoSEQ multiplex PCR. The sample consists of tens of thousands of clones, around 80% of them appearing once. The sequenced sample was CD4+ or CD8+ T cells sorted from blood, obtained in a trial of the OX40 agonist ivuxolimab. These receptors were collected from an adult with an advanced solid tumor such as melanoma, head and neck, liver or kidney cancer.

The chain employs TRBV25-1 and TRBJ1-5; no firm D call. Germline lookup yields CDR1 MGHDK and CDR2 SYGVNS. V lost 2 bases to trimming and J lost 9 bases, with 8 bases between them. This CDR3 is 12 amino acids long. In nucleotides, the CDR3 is TGTGCCAGCAGTGAAGCGGTGGGGCCCCAGCATTTT. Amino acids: CASSEAVGPQHF.

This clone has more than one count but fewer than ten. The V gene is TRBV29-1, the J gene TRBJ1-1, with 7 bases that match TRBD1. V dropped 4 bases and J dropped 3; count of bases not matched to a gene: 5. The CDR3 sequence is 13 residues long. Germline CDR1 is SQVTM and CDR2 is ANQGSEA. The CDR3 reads CSVVRTGDTEAFF. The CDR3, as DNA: TGCAGCGTTGTAAGGACAGGAGACACTGAAGCTTTCTTT.

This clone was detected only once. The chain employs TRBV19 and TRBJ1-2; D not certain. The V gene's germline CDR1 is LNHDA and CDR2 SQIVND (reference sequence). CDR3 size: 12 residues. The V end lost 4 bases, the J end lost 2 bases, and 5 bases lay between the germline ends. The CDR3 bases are TGTGCCAGTAGTACGGTCAACTATGGCTACACCTTC. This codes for CASSTVNYGYTF.

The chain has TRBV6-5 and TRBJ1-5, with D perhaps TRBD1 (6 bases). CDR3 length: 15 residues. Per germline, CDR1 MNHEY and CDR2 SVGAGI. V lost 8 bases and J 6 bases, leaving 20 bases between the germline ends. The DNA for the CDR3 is TGTGCCAGCTCCCCTCGCAAGGGGGTCGGTCAGCCCCAGCATTTT. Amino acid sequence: CASSPRKGVGQPQHF.

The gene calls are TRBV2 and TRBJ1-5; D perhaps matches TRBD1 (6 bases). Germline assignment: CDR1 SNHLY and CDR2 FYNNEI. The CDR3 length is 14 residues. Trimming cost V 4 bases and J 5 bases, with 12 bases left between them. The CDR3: CASSVGRGYQPQHF. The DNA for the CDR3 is TGTGCCAGCAGTGTGGGCAGGGGATATCAGCCCCAGCATTTT.

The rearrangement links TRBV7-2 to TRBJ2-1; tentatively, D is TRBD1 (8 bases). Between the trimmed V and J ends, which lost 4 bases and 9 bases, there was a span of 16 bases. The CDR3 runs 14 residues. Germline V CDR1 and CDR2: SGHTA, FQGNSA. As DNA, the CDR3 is TGTGCCAGCAGCTACGGACAGGGCGGGGGTGAGCAGTTCTTC. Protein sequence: CASSYGQGGGEQFF.

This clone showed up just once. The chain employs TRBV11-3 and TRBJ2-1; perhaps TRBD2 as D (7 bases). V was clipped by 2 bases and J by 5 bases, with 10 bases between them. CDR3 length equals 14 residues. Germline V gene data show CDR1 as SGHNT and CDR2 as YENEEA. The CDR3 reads CASSLRGAHNEQFF. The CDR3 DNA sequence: TGTGCCAGCAGCTTACGGGGGGCCCACAATGAGCAGTTCTTC.